Listed here are 26 T cell receptor beta chains from one sample, sequenced in a study of identical twins. TCRdb re-analysed the 5' RACE reads in MiXCR, keeping a single row per CDR3 protein. The table shows 1.5 million to 2 million distinct CDR3 sequences, with less than 40% occurring only once. The specimen was cord blood. The receptors stem from a newborn girl in good health.

CDR3 region: CASSGPGTQYF. The CDR3 DNA follows: TGTGCCAGCAGCGGCCCCGGGACCCAGTACTTC. The V gene is TRBV7-2, the J gene TRBJ2-5; D unresolved. The CDR3 has 11 residues. The V gene's germline CDR1 is SGHTA and CDR2 FQGNSA. Trimming took off 5 bases at V and 7 bases at J, with 8 bases between the two ends.

This clonotype was seen a single time. This chain connects TRBV6-5 to TRBJ2-7, with a weak D call TRBD2 (6 bases). Germline-derived CDR1 and CDR2 are MNHEY and SVGAGI. V shed 3 bases and J shed 7 bases, with 13 bases lying between them. This CDR3 contains 13 residues. The CDR3 DNA is TGTGCCAGCAGTTATTTCGGGAGCAATGAGCAGTACTTC. As protein: CASSYFGSNEQYF.

This chain connects TRBV28 to TRBJ2-3, with 7 bases aligning to TRBD2. The J segment lost 8 bases and the V segment lost 2 bases, leaving 13 bases of the junction unmatched. This CDR3 has 16 amino acids. Looked up from germline, CDR1 is MDHEN and CDR2 is SYDVKM. The DNA of the CDR3 is TGTGCCAGCAGTTTACCCTATCCCCTAAGCGGGGCTACGCAGTATTTT. Encoded protein: CASSLPYPLSGATQYF.

This clonotype was seen more than once but under ten times. The chain recombines TRBV5-5 with TRBJ2-1; 8 nucleotides agree with TRBD2. Germline assignment: CDR1 SGHKS and CDR2 YYEKEE (reference sequence). There are 15 residues in the CDR3. Losses at the gene ends were 5 bases for V and 1 base for J; bases not matched to a gene: 5. Written as DNA, the CDR3 is TGTGCCAGCAGGGCCGGGACTAGATCCTACAATGAGCAGTTCTTC. Translation gives CASRAGTRSYNEQFF.

V usage is TRBV28 and J usage is TRBJ2-7; 8 positions agree with TRBD1. The CDR3 loop spans 14 amino acids. Germline V gene data show CDR1 as MDHEN and CDR2 as SYDVKM. J was trimmed by 4 bases and V by 7 bases; bases with no gene match: 9. CDR3 sequence: CASISGTGYYEQYF. CDR3 in DNA: TGTGCCAGCATCTCAGGGACAGGCTATTACGAGCAGTACTTC.

CDR3 in amino acids: CSARDWGLRTNYGYTF. Written as DNA, the CDR3 is TGCAGTGCTAGAGATTGGGGGCTCCGGACTAACTATGGCTACACCTTC. This chain uses TRBV20-1 with TRBJ1-2; D may be TRBD1 (6 bases). CDR1 DFQATT and CDR2 SNEGSKA come from the germline V gene (reference sequence). CDR3 length equals 16 residues. V dropped 0 bases and J dropped 0 bases, with 14 bases sitting between them.

The rearrangement links TRBV4-1 to TRBJ2-4; TRBD1 might be the D (6 bases). The CDR3 covers 16 residues. Deletions cut 1 base from V and 2 bases from J, with 12 bases between. Per germline, CDR1 MGHRA and CDR2 YSYEKL. CDR3 sequence (DNA): TGCGCCAGCAGCCAAGTCGGCAGGGGATCCAAAAACATTCAGTACTTC. Amino acid sequence: CASSQVGRGSKNIQYF.

The chain combines TRBV6-1 with TRBJ1-1, with 11 bases identical to TRBD1. This CDR3 is 13 amino acids long. The J segment lost 10 bases and the V segment lost 8 bases, leaving 9 bases of the junction unmatched. The germline V gene encodes CDR1 MNHNS and CDR2 SASEGT. The CDR3 nucleotides are TGTGCCAGCCTTGGACAGGGGGCGATGGCAGCTTTCTTT. Translated: CASLGQGAMAAFF.

This clonotype was counted ten times or more. The V gene is TRBV12-3 or TRBV12-4, the J gene TRBJ2-1; D unclear. Trimming shortened V by 6 bases and J by 2 bases, and 11 bases separated the two germline ends. This CDR3 has 14 residues. CDR3 nucleotides: TGTGCCAGCAGGCCGGACGGCCCCTACAATGAGCAGTTCTTC. Its protein is CASRPDGPYNEQFF.

There are a few counts of this clonotype. The rearrangement links TRBV13 to TRBJ1-1; D possibly corresponds to TRBD1 (5 bases). V lost 6 bases and J 3 bases, leaving 8 bases between the germline ends. This CDR3 spans 12 amino acids. CDR1 is PRHDT, CDR2 FYEKMQ, per germline (reference sequence). CDR3 nucleotides: TGTGCCAGCAGGCGCAGGGACACTGAAGCTTTCTTT. Residues: CASRRRDTEAFF.

The chain's CDR3 is CASRRTSGEADTQYF. The CDR3 region has the DNA TGTGCCAGCAGACGGACTAGCGGGGAGGCAGATACGCAGTATTTT. The chain employs TRBV4-2 and TRBJ2-3; 12 bases line up with TRBD2. The germline V gene has CDR1 LGHNA and CDR2 YNFKEQ. The CDR3 extends over 15 amino acids. The V segment lost 6 bases and the J segment 4 bases; nucleotides outside the gene matches: 5.

This clonotype was seen only a few times. The chain carries TRBV28 and TRBJ2-4, with 15 positions matching TRBD2. V lost 5 bases to trimming and J lost 0 bases; unmatched junction nucleotides: 2. CDR1 is MDHEN and CDR2 is SYDVKM in the germline V gene. This CDR3 has 17 amino acids. CDR3 sequence reads: CASSGTSGRLAKNIQYF. The CDR3 DNA is TGTGCCAGCAGTGGGACTAGCGGGAGGCTAGCCAAAAACATTCAGTACTTC.

This clonotype has a handful of counts. V and J are TRBV28 and TRBJ2-3, with TRBD2 matching over 10 bases. V lost 3 bases and J lost 3; bases outside the gene matches: 6. Germline CDR1 MDHEN, CDR2 SYDVKM. The CDR3 is made up of 16 amino acids. Here the CDR3 DNA reads TGTGCCAGCAGTTTCCTAGCGGGAGCGGGGACAGATACGCAGTATTTT. It is translated as CASSFLAGAGTDTQYF.

About this clonotype: This may be a read error, as it is one base from a much larger clone. Written as DNA, the CDR3 is TGCGCCAGCAGCTTGACGGCGACGGAGCAGTACTTC. Translating gives CASSLTATEQYF. This chain joins TRBV5-1 and TRBJ2-5, with no clear D. The CDR3 runs to 12 residues. Between the trimmed V and J ends, which lost 1 base and 11 bases, there was a span of 12 bases. Germline CDR1 SGHRS, CDR2 YFSETQ.

V is TRBV7-2 and J is TRBJ2-7; 8 bases are shared with TRBD2. CDR1 and CDR2 from the germline V gene are SGHTA and FQGNSA. The CDR3 contains 15 residues. The V gene end was trimmed by 1 base and the J gene end by 5 bases; junction bases not matched to a gene: 7. The CDR3 sequence is CASSLVLAGSHEQYF. The CDR3 coding sequence is TGTGCCAGCAGCTTAGTTTTAGCGGGGTCTCACGAGCAGTACTTC.

In its sample, this clonotype was seen a few times. The V call is TRBV24-1, the J call TRBJ2-3, with D possibly TRBD1 on 5 matching bases. V dropped 5 bases and J dropped 2 bases, with 10 bases sitting between them. CDR3 length: 14 residues. Looked up from germline, CDR1 is KGHDR and CDR2 is SFDVKD. CDR3 protein: CATSGTGPTDTQYF. The CDR3 DNA reads as TGTGCCACCAGTGGTACAGGTCCCACAGATACGCAGTATTTT.

The chain has TRBV5-1 and TRBJ1-2, with D possibly matching TRBD1 (5 bases). In germline, CDR1 is SGHRS, CDR2 YFSETQ. The CDR3 has 15 residues. V dropped 1 base and J dropped 3 bases, with 13 bases sitting between them. DNA of the CDR3: TGCGCCAGCAGCTTGACCGGGACCTCCGACTATGGCTACACCTTC. Its translation is CASSLTGTSDYGYTF.

This clonotype was observed once. The chain links TRBV5-1 to TRBJ1-2, with D uncertain. This CDR3 spans 15 amino acids. From germline, CDR1 is SGHRS and CDR2 YFSETQ. The ends were cut back, 3 bases at V and 5 bases at J, with 17 bases in the middle. The CDR3 region has the DNA TGCGCCAGCAGCTATGCTCGGGAGGAGGGTTATGGCTACACCTTC. Translated, it gives CASSYAREEGYGYTF.

Notes on this clonotype: With a much larger clone just one base away, this may be a read error. V usage is TRBV4-1 and J usage is TRBJ1-4; D is undetermined. CDR1 and CDR2 (germline): MGHRA, YSYEKL. The CDR3 is made up of 11 amino acids. Trimming removed 1 base from V and 9 bases from J, with 3 bases in between. This CDR3 is CASSQVKKLFF. The CDR3 DNA is TGCGCCAGCAGCCAAGTGAAAAAACTGTTTTTT.

V usage is TRBV5-1 and J usage is TRBJ2-3; 9 bases map to TRBD2. Germline V gene data show CDR1 as SGHRS and CDR2 as YFSETQ. The CDR3 extends over 15 amino acids. The trim removed 6 bases at V and 1 base at J, leaving 6 bases unmatched. The CDR3 region is CASNRRTSGTDTQYF. Written as DNA, the CDR3 is TGCGCCAGCAACCGTAGGACTAGCGGCACAGATACGCAGTATTTT.

In its sample, this clonotype was seen a few times. The CDR3 here is CASQKQLSGANVLTF. The CDR3 DNA reads as TGTGCCAGCCAAAAACAGCTTTCTGGGGCCAACGTCCTGACTTTC. The chain couples TRBV2 to TRBJ2-6, with D hard to call. This CDR3 region has 15 residues. Between the trimmed V and J ends, which lost 8 bases and 1 base, there was a span of 12 bases. Germline V gives CDR1 SNHLY, CDR2 FYNNEI.

In this sample, this clonotype turned up a few times. CDR3: CASSLKGRDYEQYF. The CDR3 coding sequence is TGTGCCAGCAGCTTAAAGGGACGGGACTACGAGCAGTACTTC. This chain connects TRBV11-1 to TRBJ2-7, with D perhaps being TRBD1 or TRBD2 (5 bases each). Trimming took 2 bases from V and 3 from J, leaving 11 bases between them. The germline V gene has CDR1 SGHAT and CDR2 FQDESV (reference sequence). There are 14 residues in the CDR3.

The chain employs TRBV20-1 and TRBJ1-1; 7 nucleotides match TRBD1. Germline loops: CDR1 DFQATT, CDR2 SNEGSKA (reference sequence). The CDR3 runs 13 residues. V shed 4 bases and J 7 bases; nucleotides not matched to a gene: 9. CDR3 loop: CSATGGDSHEAFF. The CDR3 DNA reads as TGCAGTGCTACAGGGGGGGACAGCCATGAAGCTTTCTTT.

In this sample, this clonotype turned up a few times. The chain couples TRBV7-9 to TRBJ2-1; no definite D call. The V gene lost 5 bases and the J gene lost 13 bases, with 9 bases spanning the gap. The CDR3 spans 10 residues. Germline assignment: CDR1 SEHNR and CDR2 FQNEAQ (reference sequence). CDR3 loop: CASSAFSQFF. In nucleotides, the CDR3 is TGTGCCAGCAGCGCGTTCTCCCAGTTCTTC.

The rearrangement uses TRBV19 and TRBJ2-3; TRBD1 agrees at 7 bases. Germline values: CDR1 LNHDA, CDR2 SQIVND (reference sequence). This CDR3 is 14 amino acids long. With V trimmed by 8 bases and J by 1 base, 6 bases remained unmatched. This CDR3 reads CASQTGPGTDTQYF. CDR3 nucleotide sequence: TGTGCCAGTCAGACAGGGCCCGGCACAGATACGCAGTATTTT. Using reference TRBV19 and TRBJ2-3 for the parts outside the CDR3, the full variable domain is DGGITQSPKYLFRKEGQNVTLSCEQNLNHDAMYWYRQDPGQGLRLIYYSQIVNDFQKGDIAEGYSVSREKKESFPLTVTSAQKNPTAFYLCASQTGPGTDTQYFGPGTRLTVL.

This clonotype was counted a few times. The chain joins TRBV2 to TRBJ1-6; D is uncertain. Per germline, CDR1 SNHLY and CDR2 FYNNEI. Trimming removed 5 bases from V and 0 bases from J, with 14 bases in between. The CDR3 is 17 amino acids. CDR3 sequence: CASSFGRAVSYNSPLHF. The CDR3 bases are TGTGCCAGCAGTTTTGGTAGGGCCGTCTCCTATAATTCACCCCTCCACTTT. The variable domain in full, completed from reference TRBV2 and TRBJ1-6, reads EPEVTQTPSHQVTQMGQEVILRCVPISNHLYFYWYRQILGQKVEFLVSFYNNEISEKSEIFDDQFSVERPDGSNFTLKIRSTKLEDSAMYFCASSFGRAVSYNSPLHFGNGTRLTVT.